The following is a T cell receptor (beta chain) sequence with its context. Germline assignment: CDR1 MNHEY and CDR2 SVGAGI. J lost 0 bases, V lost 6 bases, and 6 bases had no gene match. CDR3 length: 15 amino acids. The sample comes from a study of T cells in Graves' hyperthyroidism and ophthalmopathy. Amplification yielded TCR beta CDR3 regions, with RNA transcripts as the source. RT-PCR in the first round (using the HTBI primer set) targeted the TCR CDR3. From the multiplex PCR reads, TCRdb called clonotypes with MiXCR, one entry per CDR3 protein. This sample has 300,000 to 450,000 distinct CDR3 sequences, with more than 13% found just once.

This receptor was obtained from a woman aged 25 to 39 with Graves' hyperthyroidism. The rearrangement joins TRBV6-5 to TRBJ2-5; 8 bases are a match to TRBD1. Sequenced: blood. CDR3 protein: CASRLDRGHQETQYF. The CDR3, as DNA: TGTGCCAGCAGGTTAGACAGGGGTCACCAAGAGACCCAGTACTTC.